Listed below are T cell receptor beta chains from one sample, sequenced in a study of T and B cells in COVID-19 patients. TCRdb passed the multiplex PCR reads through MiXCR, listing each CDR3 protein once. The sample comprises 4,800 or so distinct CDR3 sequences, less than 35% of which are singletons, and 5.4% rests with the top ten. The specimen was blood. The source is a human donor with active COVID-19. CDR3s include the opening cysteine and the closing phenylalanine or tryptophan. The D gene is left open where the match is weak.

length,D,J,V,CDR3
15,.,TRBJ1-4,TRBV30,CAGSPAEVANEKLFF
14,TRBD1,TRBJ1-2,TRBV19,CASSSAGGAGGYTF
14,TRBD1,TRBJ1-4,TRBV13,CASSPRTGREKLFF
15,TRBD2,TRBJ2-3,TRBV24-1,CATSDGGSRTDTQYF
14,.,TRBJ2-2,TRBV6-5,CASMRRGSTGELFF
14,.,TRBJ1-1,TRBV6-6,CASSIRPVNTEAFF
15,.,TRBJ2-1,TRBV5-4,CASSASLQVPGEQFF
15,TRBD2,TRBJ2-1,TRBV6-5,CASSYSAGGGGEQFF
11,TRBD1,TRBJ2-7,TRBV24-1,CAVQGAYEQYF
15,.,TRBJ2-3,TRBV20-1,CSASYNSHSGDTQYF
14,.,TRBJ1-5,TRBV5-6,CASSPIDEEQPQHF
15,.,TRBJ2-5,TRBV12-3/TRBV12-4,CASTWGRAQGETQYF
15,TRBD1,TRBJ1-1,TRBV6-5,CASSYPSNRGTEAFF
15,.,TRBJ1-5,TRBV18,CASSPKRARNQPQHF
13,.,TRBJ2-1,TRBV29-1,CSVEGGARNEQFF
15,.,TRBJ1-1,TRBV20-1,CSAEDRRGENTEAFF
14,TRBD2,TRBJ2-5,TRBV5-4,CASSREGFWETQYF
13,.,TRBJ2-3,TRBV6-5,CASSYDLTDTQYF
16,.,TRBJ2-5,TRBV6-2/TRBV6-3,CASSSVFGLRQETQYF
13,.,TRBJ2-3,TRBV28,CASSLFRADTQYF
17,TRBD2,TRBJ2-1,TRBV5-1,CASRRGLAGGVSNEQFF
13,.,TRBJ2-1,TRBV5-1,CASSIASYNEQFF
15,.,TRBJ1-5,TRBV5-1,CASSLEGGLNQPQHF
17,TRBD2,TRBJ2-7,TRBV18,CASLPGLAGGPSYEQYF
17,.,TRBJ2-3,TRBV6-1,CASSEEGGFFRTDTQYF
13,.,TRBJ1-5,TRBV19,CASTSIVGQPQHF
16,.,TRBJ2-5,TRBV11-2,CASSPWGAGRQETQYF
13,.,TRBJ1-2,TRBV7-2,CASSFWVRGGYTF
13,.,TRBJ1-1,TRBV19,CASSKQGDTEAFF